This T cell receptor beta chain derives from a study of CD8 T cells in ankylosing spondylitis. The study's findings and limits: Ankylosing spondylitis blood appeared to carry a characteristic TCR beta motif of several highly homologous variants. Certain motif variants had earlier been reported in reactive arthritis synovial fluid and blood. Reportedly, matched ankylosing spondylitis synovial fluid was significantly enriched for disease-linked clones.

As to this clonotype: Its target is not known.

TCR beta libraries were made by quantitative 5'-RACE with molecular barcodes. TCRdb ran MiXCR on the 5' RACE reads and lists one entry per CDR3 protein. The data contain under 55,000 distinct CDR3 sequences, approximately 7% of them singletons. With 4 bases clipped from V and 3 bases from J, the junction kept 6 bases outside the gene matches. CDR3 length: 15 amino acids. Germline-derived CDR1 and CDR2 are SEHNR and FQNEAQ (reference sequence). This receptor was taken from a female donor with ankylosing spondylitis or in good health (not recorded which). The chain employs TRBV7-9 and TRBJ1-2; 9 bases match TRBD1. The specimen sequenced was blood, either unsorted or a sorted T cell fraction (not recorded which). CDR3 nucleotide sequence: TGTGCCAGCAGCTCCCCGGGACAGGGACACTATGGCTACACCTTC. Translation gives CASSSPGQGHYGYTF.